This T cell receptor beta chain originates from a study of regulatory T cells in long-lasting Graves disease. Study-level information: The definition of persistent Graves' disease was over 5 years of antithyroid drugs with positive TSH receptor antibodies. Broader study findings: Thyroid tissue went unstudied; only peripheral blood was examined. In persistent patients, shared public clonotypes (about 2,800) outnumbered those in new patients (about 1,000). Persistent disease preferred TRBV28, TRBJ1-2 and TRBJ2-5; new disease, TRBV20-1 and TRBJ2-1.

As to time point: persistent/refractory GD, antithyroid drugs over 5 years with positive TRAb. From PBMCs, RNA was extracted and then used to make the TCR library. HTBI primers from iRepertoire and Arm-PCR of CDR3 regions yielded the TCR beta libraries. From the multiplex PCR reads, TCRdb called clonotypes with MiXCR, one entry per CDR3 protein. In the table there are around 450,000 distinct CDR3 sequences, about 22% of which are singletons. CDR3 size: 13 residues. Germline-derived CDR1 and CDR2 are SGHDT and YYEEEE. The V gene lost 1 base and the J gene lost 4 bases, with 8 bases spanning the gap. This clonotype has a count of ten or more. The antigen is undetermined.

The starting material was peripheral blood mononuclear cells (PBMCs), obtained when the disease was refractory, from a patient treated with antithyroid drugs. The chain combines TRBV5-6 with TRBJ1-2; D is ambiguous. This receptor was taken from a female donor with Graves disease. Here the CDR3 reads CASSLRYTYGYTF. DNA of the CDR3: TGTGCCAGCAGCTTGAGGTATACCTATGGCTACACCTTC.